Listed here are 18 T cell receptor beta chains from one sample, sequenced in a study of blood T cell repertoires in COVID-19 (dated by TCRdb to between 2020 and 2021). Library creation used the immunoSEQ multiplex PCR assay. TCRdb limited this immuneACCESS table to in-frame rearrangements with V and J called. A share of clones is missing; checked studies link under half to unresolved V genes, and the rest is unexplained. The sample contains tens of thousands of clones, 80% to 90% of them found a single time. The ten most abundant clones make up over 10% of the sample. Sequenced: peripheral blood. The receptor set was obtained from a man older than 75 with acute or convalescent COVID-19.

The chain is built from TRBV11-3 and TRBJ2-1, with 12 bases fitting TRBD2. V gave up 5 bases and J gave up 6 bases; unmatched junction bases: 5. The CDR3 runs to 15 residues. Germline lookup yields CDR1 SGHNT and CDR2 YENEEA. CDR3 in amino acids: CASSLLAGGFNEQFF. CDR3 DNA sequence: TGTGCCAGCAGCCTACTAGCGGGGGGCTTCAATGAGCAGTTCTTC.

The chain employs TRBV27 and TRBJ2-4; unclear D gene. Germline V gene lookup returns CDR1 MNHEY and CDR2 SMNVEV (reference sequence). The CDR3 covers 15 residues. Trimming removed 3 bases from V and 1 base from J, with 10 bases in between. CDR3 bases: TGTGCCAGCAGTTTTCTGAACGGGGCCAAAAACATTCAGTACTTC. Encoded protein: CASSFLNGAKNIQYF.

This rearrangement joins TRBV3-1 (or the pseudogene TRBV3-2) to TRBJ1-1; D uncertain. The CDR3 extends over 13 amino acids. Deletions cut 3 bases from V and 5 bases from J, with 10 bases between. Germline lookup yields CDR1 LGHDT and CDR2 YNNKEL (reference sequence). CDR3 loop: CASSHEGRTEAFF. CDR3 nucleotide sequence: TGTGCCAGCAGCCATGAGGGAAGAACTGAAGCTTTCTTT.

The chain has TRBV28 and TRBJ1-1; no definite D call. From germline, CDR1 is MDHEN and CDR2 SYDVKM. The CDR3 has 15 amino acids. V was cut by 3 bases and J by 0 bases, with 11 bases left in between. The CDR3 spells CASSFGRFMNTEAFF. The CDR3 bases are TGTGCCAGCAGTTTTGGGAGATTTATGAACACTGAAGCTTTCTTT.

The chain has TRBV25-1 and TRBJ1-2, with 7 bases aligning to TRBD1. The CDR3 runs to 15 residues. With V trimmed by 3 bases and J by 6 bases, 10 bases remained unmatched. Germline V gene data show CDR1 as MGHDK and CDR2 as SYGVNS. CDR3 amino acids: CASSEGTGVLNGYTF. The CDR3 DNA sequence: TGTGCCAGCAGTGAGGGAACAGGGGTTTTAAATGGCTACACCTTC.

This clone counts as medium-sized. The gene calls are TRBV5-5 and TRBJ2-3; maybe TRBD1 (5 bases). With 2 bases removed from V and 3 bases from J, the gap between germline ends came to 13 bases. The CDR3 runs 15 residues. Germline assignment: CDR1 SGHKS and CDR2 YYEKEE (reference sequence). CDR3 loop: CASSLFQGETDTQYF. The CDR3 DNA follows: TGTGCCAGCAGCTTATTCCAGGGCGAAACAGATACGCAGTATTTT.

This chain uses TRBV5-1 with TRBJ2-5; TRBD2 matches at 9 bases. V was pared by 1 base and J by 5 bases, with 9 bases of the junction left unmatched. Germline V lookup: CDR1 SGHRS, CDR2 YFSETQ. The CDR3 length is 16 residues. CDR3 sequence (DNA): TGCGCCAGCAGCTTGTCCGAGACTAGCGGCCGGGAGACCCAGTACTTC. Protein product: CASSLSETSGRETQYF.

The V gene is TRBV5-1, the J gene TRBJ1-1; TRBD1 matches 7 bases. Germline CDR1 and CDR2: SGHRS and YFSETQ. Trimming cost V 3 bases and J 0 bases; bases outside gene matches: 5. This CDR3 is 15 amino acids long. CDR3 residues: CASSSEQGMNTEAFF. DNA for the CDR3: TGCGCCAGCAGCTCCGAACAGGGGATGAACACTGAAGCTTTCTTT.

This clone was picked up a small number of times. This chain joins TRBV15 and TRBJ1-6; D call uncertain. The V gene's germline CDR1 is LNHNV and CDR2 YYDKDF (reference sequence). Trimming removed 5 bases from V and 7 bases from J, with 12 bases in between. CDR3 length: 14 amino acids. In nucleotides, the CDR3 is TGTGCCACCAGCCTGGGCGAAATCAATTCACCCCTCCACTTT. This translates into CATSLGEINSPLHF.

The chain's CDR3 is CATSRVGGNGGELFF. The CDR3, as DNA: TGTGCCACCAGCAGAGTGGGAGGGAACGGCGGGGAGCTGTTTTTT. This chain links TRBV15 with TRBJ2-2; 7 positions agree with TRBD2. The CDR3 consists of 15 residues. The V gene end was trimmed by 1 base and the J gene end by 7 bases; junction bases not matched to a gene: 6. The germline V gene encodes CDR1 LNHNV and CDR2 YYDKDF (reference sequence). Variable domain in full (rest from reference TRBV15 and TRBJ2-2): DAMVIQNPRYQVTQFGKPVTLSCSQTLNHNVMYWYQQKSSQAPKLLFHYYDKDFNNEADTPDNFQSRRPNTSFCFLDIRSPGLGDTAMYLCATSRVGGNGGELFFGEGSRLTVL.

This clone was detected a few times. The chain employs TRBV28 and TRBJ2-7, with 8 bases lining up with TRBD1. With V trimmed by 6 bases and J by 3 bases, 4 bases remained unmatched. Germline-derived CDR1 and CDR2 are MDHEN and SYDVKM. CDR3 size: 13 residues. CDR3 region: CASRTGAVYEQYF. Written as DNA, the CDR3 is TGTGCCAGCAGGACAGGGGCAGTCTACGAGCAGTACTTC.

The chain couples TRBV11-3 to TRBJ2-7; D might be TRBD1 (6 bases). V was trimmed by 1 base and J by 1 base, leaving 8 bases between them. Germline V gene lookup returns CDR1 SGHNT and CDR2 YENEEA. The CDR3 totals 14 residues. CDR3 amino acids: CASSLAGTSYEQYF. CDR3 DNA: TGTGCCAGCAGCTTAGCTGGGACATCCTACGAGCAGTACTTC.

The chain employs TRBV30 and TRBJ2-7; the D gene is possibly TRBD2 (6 bases). The CDR3 length is 14 residues. Deletions cut 4 bases from V and 0 bases from J, with 13 bases between. Germline CDR1 reads GTSNPN; CDR2 reads SVGIG (reference sequence). The CDR3 here is CAWKGRTPSYEQYF. The DNA for the CDR3 is TGTGCCTGGAAGGGGAGGACTCCCTCCTACGAGCAGTACTTC.

The gene calls are TRBV5-5 and TRBJ2-3; D may be TRBD1 (5 bases). The germline V gene encodes CDR1 SGHKS and CDR2 YYEKEE (reference sequence). The CDR3 contains 14 residues. V was clipped by 0 bases and J by 2 bases, with 7 bases between them. CDR3 in DNA: TGTGCCAGCAGCTTGGGCAGGGCCACAGATACGCAGTATTTT. Protein product: CASSLGRATDTQYF.

This sequence joins TRBV2 and TRBJ2-3; 11 positions match TRBD2. The germline CDR1 and CDR2 sequences are SNHLY and FYNNEI. V shed 1 base, J shed 0 bases, and the junction held 6 bases outside the gene matches. There are 18 residues in the CDR3. CDR3 protein: CASSEVTLAGGSTDTQYF. In nucleotides, the CDR3 is TGTGCCAGCAGTGAAGTAACTCTAGCGGGGGGTAGCACAGATACGCAGTATTTT.

This chain links TRBV7-3 with TRBJ2-1, with 9 positions matching TRBD2. CDR1 and CDR2 from the germline V gene are SGHTA and FQGTGA. This CDR3 region has 15 residues. V shed 6 bases, J shed 4 bases, and the junction held 7 bases outside the gene matches. CDR3 in DNA: TGTGCCAGCAGTACCACAGCGGGGGGATACAATGAGCAGTTCTTC. It specifies CASSTTAGGYNEQFF.

This clone was counted once. The chain joins TRBV7-9 to TRBJ1-1, with D possibly TRBD1 on 5 matching bases. This CDR3 is 16 amino acids long. V gave up 4 bases and J gave up 5 bases, with 20 bases separating them. Germline values: CDR1 SEHNR, CDR2 FQNEAQ (reference sequence). The DNA of the CDR3 is TGTGCCAGCAGCTCGGGACTCCTGGGGGTAGGGACTGAAGCTTTCTTT. As protein: CASSSGLLGVGTEAFF.

This clone was seen more than once but under ten times. J is TRBJ1-2 and V is TRBV2; tentatively, D is TRBD1 (5 bases). Trimming left V 7 bases short and J 6 bases short, with 21 bases between. The CDR3 runs 15 residues. Germline-derived CDR1 and CDR2 are SNHLY and FYNNEI. As DNA, the CDR3 is TGTGCCAGCATCGGCCCCGGGCTGGCAGGGAATGGCTACACCTTC. Translated, it gives CASIGPGLAGNGYTF.